This entry lists 13 T cell receptor beta chains sequenced from one sample in a study of OX40 agonist ivuxolimab in advanced cancers. Sequencing was performed with immunoSEQ multiplex PCR; in TCRdb, only in-frame clones are kept and a portion is missing. The top ten hold around 0.3% of the sample, which has more than 80,000 clones, 90% to 95% seen once. The sequences come from CD4+ or CD8+ T cells sorted from blood, collected in a trial of the OX40 agonist ivuxolimab. The receptors come from an adult with an advanced solid tumor such as melanoma, head and neck, liver or kidney cancer.

The chain couples TRBV10-3 to TRBJ2-5; D is unclear. Germline V CDR1 and CDR2: ENHRY, SYGVKD. Trimming left V 8 bases short and J 2 bases short, with 12 bases between. The CDR3 extends over 13 amino acids. CDR3 protein: CAIGPRQQETQYF. CDR3 nucleotides: TGTGCCATCGGGCCCCGGCAACAAGAGACCCAGTACTTC.

In nucleotides, the CDR3 is TGCGCCAGCAGCCAAGAACAGGGTATTCAGCCCCAGCATTTT. Residues: CASSQEQGIQPQHF. This chain links TRBV4-3 with TRBJ1-5; tentatively, D is TRBD1 (6 bases). Between the trimmed V and J ends, which lost 0 bases and 6 bases, there was a span of 9 bases. The CDR3 has 14 amino acids. Looked up from germline, CDR1 is LGHNA and CDR2 is YSLEER.

This chain joins TRBV30 and TRBJ2-4; 12 bases agree with TRBD2. The trim removed 4 bases at V and 0 bases at J, leaving 7 bases unmatched. This CDR3 spans 17 amino acids. The germline V gene encodes CDR1 GTSNPN and CDR2 SVGIG (reference sequence). This CDR3 is CAWIASGRDVAKNIQYF. In nucleotides, the CDR3 is TGTGCCTGGATAGCTAGCGGGAGGGACGTAGCCAAAAACATTCAGTACTTC.

Of note for this clone: Other nucleotide sequences from this sample produce the same CDR3. This rearrangement joins TRBV7-9 to TRBJ2-5; 9 positions match TRBD2. The V gene end was trimmed by 3 bases and the J gene end by 2 bases; junction bases not matched to a gene: 1. CDR1 and CDR2 (germline): SEHNR, FQNEAQ (reference sequence). The CDR3 loop spans 14 amino acids. The DNA of the CDR3 is TGTGCCAGCAGCTTGGCGGGAGGGCAAGAGACCCAGTACTTC. This encodes CASSLAGGQETQYF.

The rearrangement uses TRBV28 and TRBJ2-3, with 7 positions matching TRBD2. V dropped 3 bases and J dropped 6; count of bases not matched to a gene: 6. The CDR3 contains 14 residues. Germline V gives CDR1 MDHEN, CDR2 SYDVKM. For the CDR3, the DNA is TGTGCCAGCAGTTTCGGGGGGAGGACTGATACGCAGTATTTT. Its protein product is CASSFGGRTDTQYF.

The chain recombines TRBV30 with TRBJ2-1, with 7 bases lining up with TRBD2. CDR1 and CDR2 (germline): GTSNPN, SVGIG (reference sequence). The CDR3 has 14 residues. With 3 bases clipped from V and 7 bases from J, the junction kept 9 bases outside the gene matches. The CDR3 sequence is CAWRSGTGRNEQFF. DNA for the CDR3: TGTGCCTGGAGGAGCGGGACGGGAAGAAATGAGCAGTTCTTC.

The V gene is TRBV14, the J gene TRBJ2-7, with 8 bases that match TRBD1. The CDR3 is 13 amino acids. The germline V gene encodes CDR1 SGHDN and CDR2 FVKESK. V trimming: 1 base; J trimming: 7 bases; junction bases outside the gene matches: 3. The CDR3 nucleotides are TGTGCCAGCAGCCAAGGGGACAGGCGGGAGCAGTACTTC. Translation gives CASSQGDRREQYF. The variable domain in full, with the rest retrieved from reference TRBV14 and TRBJ2-7, is EAGVTQFPSHSVIEKGQTVTLRCDPISGHDNLYWYRRVMGKEIKFLLHFVKESKQDESGMPNNRFLAERTGGTYSTLKVQPAELEDSGVYFCASSQGDRREQYFGPGTRLTVT.

The rearrangement links TRBV9 to TRBJ2-1; TRBD2 matches at 13 bases. The V gene end was trimmed by 4 bases and the J gene end by 0 bases; junction bases not matched to a gene: 7. Germline-derived CDR1 and CDR2 are SGDLS and YYNGEE. The CDR3 runs 18 residues. The CDR3 nucleotides are TGTGCCAGCAGCTCCCGACTAGCGGGAGGCAGCTCCTACAATGAGCAGTTCTTC. Protein sequence: CASSSRLAGGSSYNEQFF.

This chain joins TRBV6-5 and TRBJ1-1; unclear D gene. V was trimmed by 6 bases and J by 5 bases, leaving 16 bases between them. The CDR3 spans 14 residues. Germline lookup yields CDR1 MNHEY and CDR2 SVGAGI. CDR3 sequence reads: CASRRFLGATEAFF. The DNA of the CDR3 is TGTGCCAGCAGGCGCTTCCTTGGAGCGACTGAAGCTTTCTTT.

The chain employs TRBV4-2 and TRBJ2-7; 12 nucleotides agree with TRBD2. V shed 4 bases, J shed 5 bases, and the junction held 9 bases outside the gene matches. Germline loops: CDR1 LGHNA, CDR2 YNFKEQ. This CDR3 has 16 amino acids. CDR3 DNA sequence: TGTGCCAGCAGCCCGAGACTAGCGGGAGAGGCCCACGAGCAGTACTTC. Its protein is CASSPRLAGEAHEQYF.

The chain uses TRBV5-1 and TRBJ2-5; TRBD1 matches 9 bases. There are 15 residues in the CDR3. With 4 bases clipped from V and 4 bases from J, the junction kept 8 bases outside the gene matches. CDR1 SGHRS and CDR2 YFSETQ come from the germline V gene. Here the CDR3 reads CASSLSGQGSETQYF. The CDR3 coding sequence is TGCGCCAGCAGCCTCTCGGGACAGGGATCAGAGACCCAGTACTTC.

This chain uses TRBV28 with TRBJ2-7; TRBD2 matches 7 bases. Per germline, CDR1 MDHEN and CDR2 SYDVKM. CDR3 length: 15 residues. The ends lost 3 bases at V and 6 bases at J; junction bases unmatched: 11. CDR3 sequence: CASSFESAGPSEQYF. As DNA, the CDR3 is TGTGCCAGCAGTTTTGAGTCAGCGGGACCCAGCGAGCAGTACTTC.

The CDR3 here is CASSSSSYEQYF. The CDR3 DNA sequence: TGTGCCAGCAGTTCGAGCTCCTACGAGCAGTACTTC. This sequence joins TRBV27 and TRBJ2-7; no clear D. The germline gives CDR1 MNHEY, CDR2 SMNVEV (reference sequence). V was clipped by 4 bases and J by 0 bases, with 4 bases between them. This CDR3 has 12 amino acids.